The rows below give T cell receptor beta chains drawn from one sample of a study of regulatory T cells in long-lasting Graves disease. Each CDR3 protein is one row after TCRdb ran MiXCR on the multiplex PCR reads. The sample contains more than 400,000 distinct CDR3 sequences, roughly 17% of which appear only once. A further study also used this sample, focusing on T cells in Graves' hyperthyroidism and ophthalmopathy.

The source was peripheral blood mononuclear cells (PBMCs), collected at new diagnosis, from a patient treated with antithyroid drugs. The receptors come from a woman aged 25 to 39 with Graves disease. CDR3s include the opening cysteine and the closing phenylalanine or tryptophan. The D gene is left open where the match is weak. Clone size is not always given. Where it is, it says once, few, many or a class for expanded clones.

TRBV30	12	TRBJ2-7	many	.	CAWSAYNYEQYF	TGTGCCTGGAGTGCATACAACTACGAGCAGTACTTC
TRBV6-1	14	TRBJ2-7	few	TRBD2	CASRTSGVSYEQYF	TGTGCCAGCAGGACGAGCGGGGTCTCCTACGAGCAGTACTTC
TRBV20-1	15	TRBJ2-5	many	.	CSARYWREGPETQYF	TGCAGTGCTAGATACTGGCGGGAAGGCCCAGAGACCCAGTACTTC
TRBV5-1	17	TRBJ2-5	many	TRBD2	CASSLVQTSGRRETQYF	TGCGCCAGCAGCTTGGTACAGACTAGCGGGAGGAGGGAGACCCAGTACTTC
TRBV20-1	12	TRBJ1-1	.	.	CSALRLYTEAFF	TGCAGTGCTCTCAGATTGTACACTGAAGCTTTCTTT
TRBV7-9	18	TRBJ2-7	few	TRBD2	CASSLYGGSGRASHEQYF	TGTGCCAGCAGCTTATATGGCGGTAGCGGGAGGGCCTCCCACGAGCAGTACTTC
TRBV5-5	16	TRBJ2-3	many	.	CASSSLAPGSTDTQYF	TGTGCCAGCAGCTCTCTGGCACCAGGTAGCACAGATACGCAGTATTTT
TRBV28	13	TRBJ2-7	.	.	CASNPRKDYEQYF	TGTGCCAGCAACCCCAGGAAGGACTACGAGCAGTACTTC
TRBV29-1	18	TRBJ2-3	few	TRBD2	CSVNGLGTSGGSTDTQYF	TGCAGCGTTAATGGATTGGGGACTAGCGGAGGGAGCACAGATACGCAGTATTTT
TRBV28	11	TRBJ1-2	many	.	CASNGAYGYTF	TGTGCCAGCAACGGGGCCTATGGCTACACCTTC
TRBV20-1	14	TRBJ2-3	many	.	CSASGQLSTDTQYF	TGCAGTGCTAGTGGGCAGTTAAGCACAGATACGCAGTATTTT
TRBV13	15	TRBJ2-7	.	TRBD2	CASSASGRAGNEQYF	TGTGCCAGCAGCGCAAGCGGGAGGGCCGGGAACGAGCAGTACTTC
TRBV20-1	16	TRBJ2-1	.	.	CSARGVGQSSYNEQFF	TGCAGTGCTAGAGGGGTCGGGCAGAGCTCCTACAATGAGCAGTTCTTC
TRBV5-5	15	TRBJ1-1	.	.	CASSLAVQVNTEAFF	TGTGCCAGCAGCTTGGCGGTGCAGGTGAACACTGAAGCTTTCTTT
TRBV27	16	TRBJ2-1	.	TRBD2	CASSLTSGVTNHEQFF	TGTGCCAGCAGTTTAACTAGCGGAGTCACGAATCATGAGCAGTTCTTC
TRBV12-3/TRBV12-4	14	TRBJ2-7	many	.	CASSPQADSYEQYF	TGTGCCAGCAGCCCGCAGGCCGACTCCTACGAGCAGTACTTC
TRBV7-8	18	TRBJ2-1	many	TRBD2	CASSSGQVLAGYYNEQFF	TGTGCCAGCAGCTCGGGACAGGTACTAGCGGGGTACTACAATGAGCAGTTCTTC
TRBV3-1	16	TRBJ2-1	many	TRBD2	CASSQGRVAGVGEQFF	TGTGCCAGCAGCCAAGGTCGAGTAGCGGGAGTAGGGGAGCAGTTCTTC
TRBV7-6	13	TRBJ2-1	many	TRBD1	CASSRVQGYEQFF	TGTGCCAGCAGCCGTGTACAGGGGTATGAGCAGTTCTTC
TRBV12-3/TRBV12-4	11	TRBJ1-1	many	.	CASSFTTEAFF	TGTGCCAGCAGTTTTACCACTGAAGCTTTCTTT
TRBV6-2/TRBV6-3	12	TRBJ2-7	many	.	CASSYTSYEQYF	TGTGCCAGCAGTTACACCTCCTACGAGCAGTACTTC
TRBV27	13	TRBJ2-1	.	.	CASSREGFDEQFF	TGTGCCAGCAGTCGAGAAGGTTTCGATGAGCAGTTCTTC
TRBV6-2/TRBV6-3	13	TRBJ1-2	many	.	CASSPDHRGGYTF	TGTGCCAGCAGCCCCGATCACAGAGGCGGCTACACCTTC